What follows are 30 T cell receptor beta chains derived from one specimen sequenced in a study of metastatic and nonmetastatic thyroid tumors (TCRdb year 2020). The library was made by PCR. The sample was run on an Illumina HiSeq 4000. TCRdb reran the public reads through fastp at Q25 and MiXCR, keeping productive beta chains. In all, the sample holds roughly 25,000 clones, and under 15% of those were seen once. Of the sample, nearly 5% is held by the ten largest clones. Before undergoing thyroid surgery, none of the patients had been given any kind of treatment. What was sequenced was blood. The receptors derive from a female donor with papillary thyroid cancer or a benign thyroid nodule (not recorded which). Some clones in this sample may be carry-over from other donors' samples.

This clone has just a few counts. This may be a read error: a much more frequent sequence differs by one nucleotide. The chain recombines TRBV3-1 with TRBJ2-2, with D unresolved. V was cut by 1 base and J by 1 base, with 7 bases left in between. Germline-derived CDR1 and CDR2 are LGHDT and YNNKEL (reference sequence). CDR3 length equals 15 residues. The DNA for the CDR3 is TGTGCCAGCAGCCAAGGGGTGAGGAACACCGGGGAGCTGTTTTTT. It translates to CASSQGVRNTGELFF.

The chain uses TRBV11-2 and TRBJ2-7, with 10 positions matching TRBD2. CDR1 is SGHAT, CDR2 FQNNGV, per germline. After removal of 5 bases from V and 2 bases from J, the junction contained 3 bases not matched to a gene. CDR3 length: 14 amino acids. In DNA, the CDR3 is TGTGCCAGCAGCGGACTAGCGGCTCCCTACGAGCAGTACTTC. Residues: CASSGLAAPYEQYF.

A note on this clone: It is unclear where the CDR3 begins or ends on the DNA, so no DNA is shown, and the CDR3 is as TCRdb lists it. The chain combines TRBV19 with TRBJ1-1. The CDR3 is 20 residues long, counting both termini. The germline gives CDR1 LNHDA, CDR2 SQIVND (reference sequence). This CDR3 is CASSDGLSYEQYFVGTEAFF.

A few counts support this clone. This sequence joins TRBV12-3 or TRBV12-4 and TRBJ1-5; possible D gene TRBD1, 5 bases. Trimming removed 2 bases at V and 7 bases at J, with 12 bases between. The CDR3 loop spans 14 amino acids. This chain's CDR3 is CASSLTGGYQPQHF. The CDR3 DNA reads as TGTGCCAGCAGTTTAACAGGAGGGTACCAGCCCCAGCATTTT.

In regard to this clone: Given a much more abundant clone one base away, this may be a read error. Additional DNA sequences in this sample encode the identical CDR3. The CDR3, as DNA: TGCAGCGTTGGTGGCAGGGAGGGTGGCGTCCTGACTTTC. Amino acids: CSVGGREGGVLTF. The J gene is TRBJ2-6, the V gene TRBV29-1; 7 nucleotides line up with TRBD2. The V segment lost 4 bases and the J segment 12 bases; nucleotides outside the gene matches: 9. This CDR3 comprises 13 residues. Germline-derived CDR1 and CDR2 are SQVTM and ANQGSEA.

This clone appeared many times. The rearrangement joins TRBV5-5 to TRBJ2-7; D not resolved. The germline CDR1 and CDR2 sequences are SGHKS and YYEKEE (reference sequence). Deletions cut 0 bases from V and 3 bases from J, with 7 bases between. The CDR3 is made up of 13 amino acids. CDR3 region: CASSLAQLYEQYF. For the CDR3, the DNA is TGTGCCAGCAGCTTGGCCCAGCTCTACGAGCAGTACTTC.

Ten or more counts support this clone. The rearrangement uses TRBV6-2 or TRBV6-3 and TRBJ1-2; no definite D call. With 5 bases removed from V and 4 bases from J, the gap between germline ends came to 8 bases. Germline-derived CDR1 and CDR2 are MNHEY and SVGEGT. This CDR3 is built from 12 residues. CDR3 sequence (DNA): TGTGCCAGCAGTCCGGGTCTCTATGGCTACACCTTC. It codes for CASSPGLYGYTF.

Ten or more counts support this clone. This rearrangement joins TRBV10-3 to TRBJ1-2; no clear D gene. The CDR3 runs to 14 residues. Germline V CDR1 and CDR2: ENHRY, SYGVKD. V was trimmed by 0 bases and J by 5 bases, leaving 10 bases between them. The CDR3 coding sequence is TGTGCCATCAGTGAGTCGGGGTCGGGATATGGCTACACCTTC. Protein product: CAISESGSGYGYTF.

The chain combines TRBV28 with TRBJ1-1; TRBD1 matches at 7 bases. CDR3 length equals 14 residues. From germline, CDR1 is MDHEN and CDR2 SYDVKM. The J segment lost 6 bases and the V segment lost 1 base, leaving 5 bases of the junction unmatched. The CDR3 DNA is TGTGCCAGCAGTTTATCCCCCAGGGGGGCTGAAGCTTTCTTT. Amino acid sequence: CASSLSPRGAEAFF.

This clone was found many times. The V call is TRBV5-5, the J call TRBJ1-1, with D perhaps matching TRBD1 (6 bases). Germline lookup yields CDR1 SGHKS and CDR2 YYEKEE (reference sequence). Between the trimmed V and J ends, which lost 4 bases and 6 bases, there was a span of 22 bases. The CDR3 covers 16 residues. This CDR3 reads CASSIRTDTPWAEAFF. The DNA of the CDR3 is TGTGCCAGCAGCATCCGGACAGACACCCCGTGGGCTGAAGCTTTCTTT. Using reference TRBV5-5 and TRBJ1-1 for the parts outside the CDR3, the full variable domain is DAGVTQSPTHLIKTRGQQVTLRCSPISGHKSVSWYQQVLGQGPQFIFQYYEKEERGRGNFPDRFSARQFPNYSSELNVNALLLGDSALYLCASSIRTDTPWAEAFFGQGTRLTVV.

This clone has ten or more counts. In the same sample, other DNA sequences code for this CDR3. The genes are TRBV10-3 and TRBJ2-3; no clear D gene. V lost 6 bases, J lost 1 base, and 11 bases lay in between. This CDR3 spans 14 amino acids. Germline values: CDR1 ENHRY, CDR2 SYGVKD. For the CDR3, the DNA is TGTGCCATCAGCTCCGCGGACCGCACAGATACGCAGTATTTT. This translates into CAISSADRTDTQYF.

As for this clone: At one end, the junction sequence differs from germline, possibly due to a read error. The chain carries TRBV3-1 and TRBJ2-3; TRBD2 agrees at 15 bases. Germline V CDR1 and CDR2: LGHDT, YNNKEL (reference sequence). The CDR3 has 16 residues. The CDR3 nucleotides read TGTGCCAGCAGCCGGGGACTAGCGGGGGGCACAGATGCGCAGTATTTT. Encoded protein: CASSRGLAGGTDAQYF.

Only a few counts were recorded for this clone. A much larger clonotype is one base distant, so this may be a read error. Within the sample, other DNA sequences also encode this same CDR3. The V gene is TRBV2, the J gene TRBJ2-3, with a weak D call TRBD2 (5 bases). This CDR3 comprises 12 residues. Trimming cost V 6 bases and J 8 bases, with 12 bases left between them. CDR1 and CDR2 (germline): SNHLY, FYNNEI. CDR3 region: CASSILRGTQYF. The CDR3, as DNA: TGTGCCAGCAGCATACTCCGGGGTACGCAGTATTTT.

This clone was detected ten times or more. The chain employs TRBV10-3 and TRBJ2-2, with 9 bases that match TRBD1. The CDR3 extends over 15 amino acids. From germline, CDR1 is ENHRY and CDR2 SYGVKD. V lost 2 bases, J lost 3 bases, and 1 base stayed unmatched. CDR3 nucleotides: TGTGCCATCAGTGAGGGGGACAGGGACACCGGGGAGCTGTTTTTT. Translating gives CAISEGDRDTGELFF.

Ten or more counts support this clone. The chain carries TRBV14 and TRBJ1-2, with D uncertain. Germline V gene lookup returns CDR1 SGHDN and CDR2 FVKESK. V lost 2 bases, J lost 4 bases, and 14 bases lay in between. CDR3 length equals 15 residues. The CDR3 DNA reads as TGTGCCAGCAGCCAAAGGGTTCCGGAGGGCTATGGCTACACCTTC. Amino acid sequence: CASSQRVPEGYGYTF.

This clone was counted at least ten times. The CDR3 loop reads CASSVTVRNQPQHF. CDR3 DNA sequence: TGTGCCAGTAGTGTGACAGTGCGCAATCAGCCCCAGCATTTT. The chain employs TRBV19 and TRBJ1-5; TRBD1 is a possible D gene (5 bases). The CDR3 loop spans 14 amino acids. CDR1 and CDR2 from the germline V gene are LNHDA and SQIVND (reference sequence). Trimming removed 5 bases from V and 2 bases from J, with 10 bases in between.

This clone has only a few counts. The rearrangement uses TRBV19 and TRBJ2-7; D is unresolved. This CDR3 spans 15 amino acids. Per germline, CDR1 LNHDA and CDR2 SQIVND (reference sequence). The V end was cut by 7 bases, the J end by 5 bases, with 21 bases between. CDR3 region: CASIMIAEPLHEQYF. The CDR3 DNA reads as TGTGCCAGTATTATGATCGCGGAGCCTCTCCACGAGCAGTACTTC.

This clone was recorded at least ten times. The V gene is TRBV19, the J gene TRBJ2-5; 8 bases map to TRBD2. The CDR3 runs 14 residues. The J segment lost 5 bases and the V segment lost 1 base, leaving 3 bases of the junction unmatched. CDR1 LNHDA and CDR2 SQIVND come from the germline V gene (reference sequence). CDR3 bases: TGTGCCAGTAGTATAGCGGGAGGGTACGAGACCCAGTACTTC. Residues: CASSIAGGYETQYF.

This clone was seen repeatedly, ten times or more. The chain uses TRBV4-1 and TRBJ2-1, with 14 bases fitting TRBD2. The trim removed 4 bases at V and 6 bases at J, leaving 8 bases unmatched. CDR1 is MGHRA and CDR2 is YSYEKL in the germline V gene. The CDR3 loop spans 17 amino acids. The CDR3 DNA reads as TGCGCCAGCAGCCCCCGACTAGCGGGAGGGTTAATCAATGAGCAGTTCTTC. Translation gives CASSPRLAGGLINEQFF.

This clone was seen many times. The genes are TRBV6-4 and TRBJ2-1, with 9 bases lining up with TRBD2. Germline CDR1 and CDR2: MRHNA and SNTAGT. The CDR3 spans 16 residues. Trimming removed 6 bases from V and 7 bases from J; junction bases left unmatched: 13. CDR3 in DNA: TGTGCCAGCAGCCCATATTTAGCGGGAGAAGTAAATGAGCAGTTCTTC. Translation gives CASSPYLAGEVNEQFF.

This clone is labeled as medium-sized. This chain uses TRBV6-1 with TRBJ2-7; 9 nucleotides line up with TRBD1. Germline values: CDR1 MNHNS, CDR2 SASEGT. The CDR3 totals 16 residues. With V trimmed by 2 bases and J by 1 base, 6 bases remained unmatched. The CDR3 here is CASSELSGTGSYEQYF. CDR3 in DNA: TGTGCCAGCAGTGAATTGTCCGGGACAGGGTCCTACGAGCAGTACTTC.

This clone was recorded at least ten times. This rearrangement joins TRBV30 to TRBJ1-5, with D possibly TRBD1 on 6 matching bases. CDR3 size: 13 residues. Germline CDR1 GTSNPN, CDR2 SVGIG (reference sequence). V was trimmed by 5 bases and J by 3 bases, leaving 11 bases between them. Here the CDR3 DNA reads TGTGCCTGGGCCCGGGACAACAATCAGCCCCAGCATTTT. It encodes CAWARDNNQPQHF.

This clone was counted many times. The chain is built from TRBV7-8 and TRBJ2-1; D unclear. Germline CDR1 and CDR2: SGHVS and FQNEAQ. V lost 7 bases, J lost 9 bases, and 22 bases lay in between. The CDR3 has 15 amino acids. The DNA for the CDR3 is TGTGCCAGCACACGGCCGGGTCGCGCCGTCGGTGAGCAGTTCTTC. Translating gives CASTRPGRAVGEQFF. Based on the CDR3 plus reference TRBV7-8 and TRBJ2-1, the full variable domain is GAGVSQSPRYKVAKRGQDVALRCDPISGHVSLFWYQQALGQGPEFLTYFQNEAQLDKSGLPSDRFFAERPEGSVSTLKIQRTQQEDSAVYLCASTRPGRAVGEQFFGPGTRLTVL.

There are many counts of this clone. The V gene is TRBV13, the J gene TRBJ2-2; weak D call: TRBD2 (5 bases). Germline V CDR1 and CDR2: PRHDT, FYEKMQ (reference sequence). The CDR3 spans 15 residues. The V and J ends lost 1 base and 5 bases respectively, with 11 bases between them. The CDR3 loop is CASSLAGFGTGELFF. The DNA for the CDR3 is TGTGCCAGCAGCTTAGCGGGGTTCGGGACCGGGGAGCTGTTTTTT.

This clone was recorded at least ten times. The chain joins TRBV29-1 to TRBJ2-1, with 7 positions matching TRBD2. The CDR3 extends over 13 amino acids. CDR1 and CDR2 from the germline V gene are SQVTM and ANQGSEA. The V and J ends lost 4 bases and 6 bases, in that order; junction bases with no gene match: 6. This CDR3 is CSVGAGVLNEQFF. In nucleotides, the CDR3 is TGCAGCGTTGGGGCGGGAGTACTCAATGAGCAGTTCTTC.

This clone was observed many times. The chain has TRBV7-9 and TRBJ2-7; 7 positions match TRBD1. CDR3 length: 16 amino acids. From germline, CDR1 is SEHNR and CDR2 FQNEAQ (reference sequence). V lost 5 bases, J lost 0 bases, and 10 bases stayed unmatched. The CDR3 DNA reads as TGTGCCAGCAGCCCACGTGACAGGGCGTTCTCCTACGAGCAGTACTTC. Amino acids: CASSPRDRAFSYEQYF.

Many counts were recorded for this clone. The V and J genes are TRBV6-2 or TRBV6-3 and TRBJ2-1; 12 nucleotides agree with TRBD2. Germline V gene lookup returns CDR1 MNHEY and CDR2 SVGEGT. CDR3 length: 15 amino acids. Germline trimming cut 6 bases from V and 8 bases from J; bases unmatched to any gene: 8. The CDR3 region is CASSRTSGESDEQFF. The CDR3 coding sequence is TGTGCCAGCAGCCGGACTAGCGGGGAGAGCGATGAGCAGTTCTTC.

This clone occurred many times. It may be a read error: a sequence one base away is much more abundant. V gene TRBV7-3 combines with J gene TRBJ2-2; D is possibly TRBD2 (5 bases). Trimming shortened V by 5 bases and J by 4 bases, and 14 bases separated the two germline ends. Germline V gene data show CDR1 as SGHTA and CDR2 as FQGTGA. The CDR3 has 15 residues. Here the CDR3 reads CASSPGDYPTGELFF. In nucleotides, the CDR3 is TGTGCCAGCAGCCCCGGCGACTACCCCACCGGGGAGCTGTTTTTT.

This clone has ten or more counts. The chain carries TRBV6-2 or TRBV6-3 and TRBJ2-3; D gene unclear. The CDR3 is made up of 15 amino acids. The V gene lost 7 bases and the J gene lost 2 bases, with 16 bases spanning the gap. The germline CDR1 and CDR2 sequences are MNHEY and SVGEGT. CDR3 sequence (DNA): TGTGCCAGCACCGAAGGAAGCAGTTCCACAGATACGCAGTATTTT. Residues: CASTEGSSSTDTQYF.

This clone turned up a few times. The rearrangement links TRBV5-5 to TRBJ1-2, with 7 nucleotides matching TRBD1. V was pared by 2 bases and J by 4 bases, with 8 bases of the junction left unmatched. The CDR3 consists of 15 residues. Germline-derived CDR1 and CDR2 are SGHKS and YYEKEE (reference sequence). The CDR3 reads CASSFLGRGTYGYTF. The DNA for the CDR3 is TGTGCCAGCAGCTTTCTCGGCAGGGGGACCTATGGCTACACCTTC.